These T cell receptor beta chains were read from a single sample in a study of beta chain features in type 1 diabetes. Repertoires were generated with immunoSEQ multiplex PCR, while TCRdb's copy carries only in-frame clones and drops some. The sample lists under 900,000 clones; about a sixth were seen once. The sequencing input was naive CD4+ T cells from blood. These receptors all stem from a woman younger than 35 in good health. Each CDR3 is given with its conserved first and last residue. Each record gives: D gene, V gene, clone size, J gene, CDR3 protein, CDR3 DNA. The D gene is left open where the match is weak. Clone size appears in some rows only: once, few, many, or a class for an expanded clone.

d_gene: -
v_gene: TRBV7-9
abundance: -
j_gene: TRBJ2-3
CDR3aa: CASSLLFRRTDTQYF
CDR3nt: TGTGCCAGCAGCTTATTGTTCAGGCGCACAGATACGCAGTATTTT

d_gene: -
v_gene: TRBV4-3
abundance: few
j_gene: TRBJ1-5
CDR3aa: CASSQGPTQPQHF
CDR3nt: TGCGCCAGCAGCCAAGGGCCAACGCAGCCCCAGCATTTT

d_gene: -
v_gene: TRBV27
abundance: -
j_gene: TRBJ2-3
CDR3aa: CASSRLARGTDTQYF
CDR3nt: TGTGCCAGCAGTAGGCTAGCGCGAGGCACAGATACGCAGTATTTT

d_gene: -
v_gene: TRBV5-1
abundance: -
j_gene: TRBJ1-2
CDR3aa: CASSLAQGYGYTF
CDR3nt: TGCGCCAGCAGCTTGGCGCAGGGATATGGCTACACCTTC

d_gene: -
v_gene: TRBV25-1
abundance: few
j_gene: TRBJ2-1
CDR3aa: CASSEFLDEQFF
CDR3nt: TGTGCCAGCAGTGAATTTCTAGATGAGCAGTTCTTC

d_gene: -
v_gene: TRBV6-1
abundance: -
j_gene: TRBJ1-2
CDR3aa: CASRPNWGHYGYTF
CDR3nt: TGTGCCAGCAGGCCTAATTGGGGCCACTATGGCTACACCTTC

d_gene: TRBD1
v_gene: TRBV25-1
abundance: -
j_gene: TRBJ2-7
CDR3aa: CASSAAGQGMNEQYF
CDR3nt: TGTGCCAGCAGTGCGGCTGGACAGGGAATGAACGAGCAGTACTTC

d_gene: -
v_gene: TRBV4-1
abundance: few
j_gene: TRBJ1-3
CDR3aa: CASSHLMKTSERSGNTIYF
CDR3nt: TGCGCCAGCAGCCATCTAATGAAGACATCCGAACGATCTGGAAACACCATATATTTT

d_gene: TRBD2
v_gene: TRBV18
abundance: few
j_gene: TRBJ2-4
CDR3aa: CASSTGLGENIQYF
CDR3nt: TGTGCCAGCTCAACGGGACTAGGGGAAAACATTCAGTACTTC

d_gene: -
v_gene: TRBV6-7
abundance: -
j_gene: TRBJ2-2
CDR3aa: CASSYSASTSRNTGELFF
CDR3nt: TGTGCCAGCAGTTACTCGGCTTCCACTAGCAGAAACACCGGGGAGCTGTTTTTT

d_gene: -
v_gene: TRBV7-9
abundance: few
j_gene: TRBJ1-2
CDR3aa: CASSVDGYGYTF
CDR3nt: TGTGCCAGCAGCGTAGACGGCTATGGCTACACCTTC

d_gene: -
v_gene: TRBV5-4
abundance: -
j_gene: TRBJ2-2
CDR3aa: CASSFLRAETGELFF
CDR3nt: TGTGCCAGCAGCTTTTTGCGGGCGGAGACCGGGGAGCTGTTTTTT

d_gene: TRBD1
v_gene: TRBV6-6
abundance: few
j_gene: TRBJ1-2
CDR3aa: CASSIEGTVNYGYTF
CDR3nt: TGTGCCAGCAGCATAGAAGGGACAGTCAACTATGGCTACACCTTC

d_gene: -
v_gene: TRBV7-8
abundance: -
j_gene: TRBJ1-1
CDR3aa: CASSLERFLRGAEAFF
CDR3nt: TGTGCCAGCAGCTTAGAGCGTTTCTTGCGAGGTGCTGAAGCTTTCTTT

d_gene: -
v_gene: TRBV7-2
abundance: -
j_gene: TRBJ1-1
CDR3aa: CASSLSPQFTEAFF
CDR3nt: TGTGCCAGCAGCTTATCCCCACAGTTCACTGAAGCTTTCTTT

d_gene: TRBD1
v_gene: TRBV6-6
abundance: few
j_gene: TRBJ2-1
CDR3aa: CASSRRQGYEQFF
CDR3nt: TGTGCCAGCAGTCGACGACAGGGGTATGAGCAGTTCTTC

d_gene: TRBD2
v_gene: TRBV4-3
abundance: -
j_gene: TRBJ2-5
CDR3aa: CASSLGLLYQETQYF
CDR3nt: TGCGCCAGCAGCCTGGGACTACTGTACCAAGAGACCCAGTACTTC

d_gene: -
v_gene: TRBV5-4
abundance: few
j_gene: TRBJ1-1
CDR3aa: CASSLGPGGNTEAFF
CDR3nt: TGTGCCAGCAGCTTGGGCCCAGGAGGGAACACTGAAGCTTTCTTT

d_gene: -
v_gene: TRBV9
abundance: few
j_gene: TRBJ2-2
CDR3aa: CASSRENVAGELFF
CDR3nt: TGTGCCAGCAGCCGGGAGAACGTTGCCGGGGAGCTGTTTTTT

d_gene: -
v_gene: TRBV18
abundance: -
j_gene: TRBJ2-7
CDR3aa: CASSPGTYEQYF
CDR3nt: TGTGCCAGCTCACCCGGAACTTACGAGCAGTACTTC

d_gene: -
v_gene: TRBV2
abundance: few
j_gene: TRBJ2-7
CDR3aa: CASSPLPGHRYEQYF
CDR3nt: TGTGCCAGCAGTCCACTTCCGGGACATCGCTACGAGCAGTACTTC

d_gene: -
v_gene: TRBV5-1
abundance: -
j_gene: TRBJ1-4
CDR3aa: CASSFSGVNEKLFF
CDR3nt: TGCGCCAGCAGCTTTTCAGGGGTGAATGAAAAACTGTTTTTT

d_gene: -
v_gene: TRBV7-2
abundance: -
j_gene: TRBJ1-5
CDR3aa: CASSSDGSNQPQHF
CDR3nt: TGTGCCAGCAGCTCAGATGGTAGCAATCAGCCCCAGCATTTT

d_gene: -
v_gene: TRBV7-2
abundance: few
j_gene: TRBJ2-3
CDR3aa: CASSPRYQGSTDTQYF
CDR3nt: TGTGCCAGCAGCCCGCGATACCAGGGGTCGACAGATACGCAGTATTTT

d_gene: -
v_gene: TRBV14
abundance: few
j_gene: TRBJ2-5
CDR3aa: CASSPGETQYF
CDR3nt: TGTGCCAGCAGCCCGGGGGAGACCCAGTACTTC

d_gene: TRBD1
v_gene: TRBV7-2
abundance: -
j_gene: TRBJ2-7
CDR3aa: CASSSRDRNEQYF
CDR3nt: TGTGCCAGCAGCTCTAGGGACAGAAACGAGCAGTACTTC

d_gene: -
v_gene: TRBV4-1
abundance: -
j_gene: TRBJ1-3
CDR3aa: CASSQSGRIGNTIYF
CDR3nt: TGCGCCAGCAGCCAATCGGGTAGGATTGGAAACACCATATATTTT

d_gene: -
v_gene: TRBV7-9
abundance: few
j_gene: TRBJ2-5
CDR3aa: CASSLVGPSGTQYF
CDR3nt: TGTGCCAGCAGCTTAGTGGGGCCGAGCGGGACCCAGTACTTC

d_gene: TRBD1
v_gene: TRBV28
abundance: -
j_gene: TRBJ1-2
CDR3aa: CASSSYIGQGSDGYTF
CDR3nt: TGTGCCAGCAGTTCTTATATCGGACAGGGTTCGGACGGCTACACCTTC

d_gene: -
v_gene: TRBV7-8
abundance: few
j_gene: TRBJ2-3
CDR3aa: CASEEASTDTQYF
CDR3nt: TGTGCCAGCGAGGAGGCTAGCACAGATACGCAGTATTTT

d_gene: -
v_gene: TRBV7-9
abundance: -
j_gene: TRBJ1-3
CDR3aa: CASSSGTSGNTIYF
CDR3nt: TGTGCCAGCAGCTCCGGGACATCTGGAAACACCATATATTTT

d_gene: TRBD1
v_gene: TRBV7-9
abundance: -
j_gene: TRBJ1-3
CDR3aa: CASSVQGAGNTIYF
CDR3nt: TGTGCCAGCAGCGTTCAGGGGGCTGGAAACACCATATATTTT

d_gene: -
v_gene: TRBV7-8
abundance: -
j_gene: TRBJ2-5
CDR3aa: CASSLVYQETQYF
CDR3nt: TGTGCCAGCAGCTTAGTCTACCAAGAGACCCAGTACTTC

d_gene: TRBD2
v_gene: TRBV7-8
abundance: few
j_gene: TRBJ2-2
CDR3aa: CASIAGDPYTGELFF
CDR3nt: TGTGCCAGCATAGCGGGAGATCCCTACACCGGGGAGCTGTTTTTT

d_gene: -
v_gene: TRBV29-1
abundance: -
j_gene: TRBJ2-5
CDR3aa: CSVEKVGRVETQYF
CDR3nt: TGCAGCGTTGAAAAGGTTGGCCGAGTAGAGACCCAGTACTTC

d_gene: -
v_gene: TRBV28
abundance: -
j_gene: TRBJ2-3
CDR3aa: CASSTSGGPDTQYF
CDR3nt: TGTGCCAGCAGTACATCCGGGGGCCCGGATACGCAGTATTTT

d_gene: TRBD2
v_gene: TRBV7-9
abundance: -
j_gene: TRBJ2-7
CDR3aa: CASSTTTGAGYEQYF
CDR3nt: TGTGCCAGCAGCACTACGACTGGAGCGGGGTACGAGCAGTACTTC

d_gene: -
v_gene: TRBV7-9
abundance: few
j_gene: TRBJ2-4
CDR3aa: CASSLRGLDIQYF
CDR3nt: TGTGCCAGCAGCTTACGAGGGCTGGACATTCAGTACTTC

d_gene: -
v_gene: TRBV28
abundance: few
j_gene: TRBJ1-2
CDR3aa: CASSRGGPGSFGYGYTF
CDR3nt: TGTGCCAGCAGCCGAGGAGGCCCCGGGAGCTTCGGCTATGGCTACACCTTC

d_gene: -
v_gene: TRBV7-9
abundance: -
j_gene: TRBJ2-2
CDR3aa: CASSLFSFRGQRNTGELFF
CDR3nt: TGTGCCAGCAGCTTATTCTCCTTTAGGGGACAACGAAACACCGGGGAGCTGTTTTTT

d_gene: -
v_gene: TRBV19
abundance: -
j_gene: TRBJ2-7
CDR3aa: CATSGGRVYEQYF
CDR3nt: TGTGCCACCTCCGGTGGCAGGGTCTACGAGCAGTACTTC

d_gene: TRBD1
v_gene: TRBV28
abundance: -
j_gene: TRBJ1-2
CDR3aa: CASSVTGGPGYTF
CDR3nt: TGTGCCAGCAGTGTAACAGGGGGCCCTGGCTACACCTTC

d_gene: -
v_gene: TRBV28
abundance: few
j_gene: TRBJ2-3
CDR3aa: CASSLGRTSTDTQYF
CDR3nt: TGTGCCAGCAGTTTGGGTAGAACTAGCACAGATACGCAGTATTTT

d_gene: TRBD1
v_gene: TRBV7-9
abundance: -
j_gene: TRBJ2-7
CDR3aa: CASSLVGRGPDEQYF
CDR3nt: TGTGCCAGCAGCTTAGTAGGCAGGGGGCCTGACGAGCAGTACTTC

d_gene: -
v_gene: TRBV5-6
abundance: -
j_gene: TRBJ2-1
CDR3aa: CASSLYNEQFF
CDR3nt: TGTGCCAGCAGCCTGTACAATGAGCAGTTCTTC

d_gene: TRBD1
v_gene: TRBV19
abundance: -
j_gene: TRBJ1-1
CDR3aa: CASSPTGVTEAFF
CDR3nt: TGTGCCAGTAGTCCTACAGGGGTTACTGAAGCTTTCTTT

d_gene: TRBD2
v_gene: TRBV4-3
abundance: few
j_gene: TRBJ2-3
CDR3aa: CASSRAGSGADTQYF
CDR3nt: TGCGCCAGCAGCCGGGCCGGGAGCGGGGCAGATACGCAGTATTTT

d_gene: -
v_gene: TRBV11-2
abundance: -
j_gene: TRBJ2-1
CDR3aa: CASSTVGGEQFF
CDR3nt: TGTGCCAGCAGCACCGTTGGCGGTGAGCAGTTCTTC

d_gene: -
v_gene: TRBV15
abundance: once
j_gene: TRBJ2-2
CDR3aa: CATSLSGNTGELFF
CDR3nt: TGTGCCACCTCTCTTTCCGGGAACACCGGGGAGCTGTTTTTT

d_gene: -
v_gene: TRBV4-1
abundance: few
j_gene: TRBJ2-7
CDR3aa: CASSQFVGRGYEQYF
CDR3nt: TGCGCCAGCAGCCAATTCGTTGGCAGGGGTTACGAGCAGTACTTC

d_gene: -
v_gene: TRBV14
abundance: few
j_gene: TRBJ2-5
CDR3aa: CASSQARETQYF
CDR3nt: TGTGCCAGCAGCCAAGCTCGGGAGACCCAGTACTTC

d_gene: -
v_gene: TRBV9
abundance: few
j_gene: TRBJ2-3
CDR3aa: CASSVEHLWGTQYF
CDR3nt: TGTGCCAGCAGCGTAGAACACCTTTGGGGTACGCAGTATTTT

d_gene: -
v_gene: TRBV2
abundance: -
j_gene: TRBJ2-3
CDR3aa: CASGRRVADTQYF
CDR3nt: TGTGCCAGCGGACGGCGTGTAGCTGATACGCAGTATTTT

d_gene: TRBD1
v_gene: TRBV6-5
abundance: -
j_gene: TRBJ1-1
CDR3aa: CASKEGQGKAFF
CDR3nt: TGTGCCAGCAAGGAGGGACAGGGGAAAGCTTTCTTT

d_gene: -
v_gene: TRBV2
abundance: few
j_gene: TRBJ1-5
CDR3aa: CASSAGENQPQHF
CDR3nt: TGTGCCAGCAGCGCGGGAGAGAATCAGCCCCAGCATTTT